The clone carrying this T cell receptor (beta chain) was recorded a few times. This specimen comes from a study of blood T cells in healthy people across ages. Trimming took off 5 bases at V and 0 bases at J, with 15 bases between the two ends. This CDR3 has 16 amino acids. Germline V gene data show CDR1 as SEHNR and CDR2 as FQNEAQ (reference sequence). For the second PCR, which ran for about 7 to 11 cycles, a sample-barcoded 5' primer and a J-beta primer mix were used. TCRdb recomputed calls from the 5' RACE reads with MiXCR, one row per CDR3 protein. The sample lists more than 900,000 distinct CDR3 sequences, roughly 29% occurring once. The sample also formed part of further work on T cells of mothers and their children.

The origin of this receptor is a woman aged 35 to 49 in good health. The sample comprised blood. The V gene is TRBV7-9, the J gene TRBJ2-3; D not resolved. The CDR3 sequence is CASSTLKAPSTDTQYF. DNA for the CDR3: TGTGCCAGCAGCACACTAAAGGCTCCTAGCACAGATACGCAGTATTTT.